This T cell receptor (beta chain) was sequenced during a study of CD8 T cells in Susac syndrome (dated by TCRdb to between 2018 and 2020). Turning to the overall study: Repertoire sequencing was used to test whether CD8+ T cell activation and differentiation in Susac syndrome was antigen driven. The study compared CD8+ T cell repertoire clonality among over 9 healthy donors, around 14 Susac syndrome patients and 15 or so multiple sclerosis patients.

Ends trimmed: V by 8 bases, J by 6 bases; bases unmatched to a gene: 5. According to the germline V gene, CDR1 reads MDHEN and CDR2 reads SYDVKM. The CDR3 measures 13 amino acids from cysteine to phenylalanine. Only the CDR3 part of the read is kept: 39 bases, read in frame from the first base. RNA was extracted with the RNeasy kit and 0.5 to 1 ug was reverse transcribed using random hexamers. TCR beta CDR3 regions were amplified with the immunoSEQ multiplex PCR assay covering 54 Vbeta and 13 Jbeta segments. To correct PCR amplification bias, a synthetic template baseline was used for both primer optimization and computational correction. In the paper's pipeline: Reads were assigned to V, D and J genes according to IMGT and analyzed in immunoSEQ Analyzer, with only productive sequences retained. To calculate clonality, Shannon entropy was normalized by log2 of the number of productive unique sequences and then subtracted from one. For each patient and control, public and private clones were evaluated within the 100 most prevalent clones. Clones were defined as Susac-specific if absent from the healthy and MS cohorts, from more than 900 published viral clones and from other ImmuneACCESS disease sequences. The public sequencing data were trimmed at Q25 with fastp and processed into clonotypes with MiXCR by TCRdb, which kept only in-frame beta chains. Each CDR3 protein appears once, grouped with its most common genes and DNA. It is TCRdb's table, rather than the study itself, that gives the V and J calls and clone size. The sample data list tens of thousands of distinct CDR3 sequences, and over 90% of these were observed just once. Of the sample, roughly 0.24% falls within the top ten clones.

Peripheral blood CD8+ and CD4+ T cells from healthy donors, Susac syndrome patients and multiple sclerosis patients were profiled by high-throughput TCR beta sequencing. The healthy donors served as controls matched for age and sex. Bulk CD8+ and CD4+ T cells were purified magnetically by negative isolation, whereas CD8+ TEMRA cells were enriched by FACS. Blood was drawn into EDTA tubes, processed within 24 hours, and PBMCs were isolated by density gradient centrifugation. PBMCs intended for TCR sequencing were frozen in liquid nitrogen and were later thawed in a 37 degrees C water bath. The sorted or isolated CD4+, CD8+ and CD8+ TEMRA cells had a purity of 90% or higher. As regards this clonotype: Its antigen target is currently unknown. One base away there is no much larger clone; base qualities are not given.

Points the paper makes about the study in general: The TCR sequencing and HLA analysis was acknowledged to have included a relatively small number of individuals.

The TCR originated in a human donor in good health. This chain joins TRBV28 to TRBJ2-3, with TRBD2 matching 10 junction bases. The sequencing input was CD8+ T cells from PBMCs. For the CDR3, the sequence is CASEREGWDTQYF. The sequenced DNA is TGTGCCAGCGAGCGGGAGGGGTGGGATACGCAGTATTTT.